This T cell receptor (beta chain) was recovered during a study of cytomegalovirus exposure and HLA in healthy donors. To note about this clone: Antigen: not known.

CDR1 and CDR2 (germline): LGHNA, YSLEER. Trimming took 0 bases from V and 4 from J; bases not matched to a gene: 6. The CDR3 has 16 residues. Whole-study results and caveats: TCR beta V segments were, for the most part, productive about 90% or about 30% of the time in an earlier analysis. Follow-up analysis later connected one missense variant in DCLRE1C with trimming of TCR beta V- and J-genes. Analyses of presence/absence relied on an assumption of roughly uniform sequencing depth across donors. TCR beta chains numbering under 200 were designated cytomegalovirus-associated.

The PCR was carried out with 60 Vbeta primers and 13 Jbeta primers. Assay used: immunoSEQ multiplex PCR; TCRdb lists only in-frame clones, some missing. The sample carries roughly 130,000 clones, 84% recorded once. Sequencing was carried out using PBMCs. The sequence was obtained from a man aged 45-65 years in good health and CMV-seronegative. This chain joins TRBV4-3 and TRBJ2-5; the match to TRBD2 covers 9 bases. The CDR3 DNA follows: TGCGCCAGCAGCCAAGACCTGCGGGGGGGTGTAGAGACCCAGTACTTC. This encodes CASSQDLRGGVETQYF.